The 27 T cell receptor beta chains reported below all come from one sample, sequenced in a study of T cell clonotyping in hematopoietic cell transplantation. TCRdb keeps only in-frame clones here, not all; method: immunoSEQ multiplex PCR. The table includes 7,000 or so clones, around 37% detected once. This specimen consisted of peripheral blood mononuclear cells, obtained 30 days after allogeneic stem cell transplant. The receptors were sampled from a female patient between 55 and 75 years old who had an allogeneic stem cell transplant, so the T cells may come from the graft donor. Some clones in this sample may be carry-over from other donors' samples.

The CDR3 region has the DNA TGTGCCTGGAGTGTACTTATAGGAGGGAGCGATGGCTACACCTTC. Protein product: CAWSVLIGGSDGYTF. The chain employs TRBV30 and TRBJ1-2; D not certain. Between the trimmed V and J ends, which lost 0 bases and 6 bases, there was a span of 17 bases. Germline loops: CDR1 GTSNPN, CDR2 SVGIG (reference sequence). The CDR3 runs to 15 residues.

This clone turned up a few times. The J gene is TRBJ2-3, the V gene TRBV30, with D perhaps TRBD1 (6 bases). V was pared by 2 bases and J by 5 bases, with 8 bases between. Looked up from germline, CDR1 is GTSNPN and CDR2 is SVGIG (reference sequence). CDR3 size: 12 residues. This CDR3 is CAWSTGIDTQYF. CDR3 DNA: TGTGCCTGGAGTACAGGGATAGATACGCAGTATTTT.

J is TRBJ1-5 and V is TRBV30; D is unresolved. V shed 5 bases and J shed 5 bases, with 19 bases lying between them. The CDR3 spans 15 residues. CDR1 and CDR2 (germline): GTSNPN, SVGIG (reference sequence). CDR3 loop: CAWSREGERHQPQHF. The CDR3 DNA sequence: TGTGCCTGGTCACGAGAGGGCGAACGCCATCAGCCCCAGCATTTT.

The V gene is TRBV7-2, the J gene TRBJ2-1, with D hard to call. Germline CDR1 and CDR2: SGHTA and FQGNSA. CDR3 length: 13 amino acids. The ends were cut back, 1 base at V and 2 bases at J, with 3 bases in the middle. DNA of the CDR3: TGTGCCAGCAGCTTAGGGACCTACAATGAGCAGTTCTTC. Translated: CASSLGTYNEQFF.

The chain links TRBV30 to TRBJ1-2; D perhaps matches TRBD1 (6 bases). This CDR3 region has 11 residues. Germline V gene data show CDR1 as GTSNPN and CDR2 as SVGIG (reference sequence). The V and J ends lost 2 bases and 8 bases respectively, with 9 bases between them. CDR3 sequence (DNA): TGTGCCTGGAGTAACAGGGCGGGCTACACCTTC. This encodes CAWSNRAGYTF.

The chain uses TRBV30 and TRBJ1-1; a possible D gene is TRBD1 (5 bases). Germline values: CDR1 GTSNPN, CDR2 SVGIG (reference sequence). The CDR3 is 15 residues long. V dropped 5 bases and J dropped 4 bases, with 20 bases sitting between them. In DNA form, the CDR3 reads TGTGCCTGGGGCACCGGGACGCTACTTGCCACTGAAGCTTTCTTT. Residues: CAWGTGTLLATEAFF.

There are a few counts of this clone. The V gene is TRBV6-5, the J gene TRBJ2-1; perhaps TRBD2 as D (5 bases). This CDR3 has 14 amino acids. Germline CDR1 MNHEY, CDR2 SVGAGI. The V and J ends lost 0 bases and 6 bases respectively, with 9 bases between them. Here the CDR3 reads CASSYSIASNEQFF. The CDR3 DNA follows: TGTGCCAGCAGTTACTCGATAGCGAGCAATGAGCAGTTCTTC.

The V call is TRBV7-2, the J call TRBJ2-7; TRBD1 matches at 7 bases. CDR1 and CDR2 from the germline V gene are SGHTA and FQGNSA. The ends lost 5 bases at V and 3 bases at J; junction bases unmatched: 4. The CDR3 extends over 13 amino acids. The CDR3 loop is CASSPNRGYEQYF. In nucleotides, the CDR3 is TGTGCCAGCAGCCCGAACAGGGGCTACGAGCAGTACTTC.

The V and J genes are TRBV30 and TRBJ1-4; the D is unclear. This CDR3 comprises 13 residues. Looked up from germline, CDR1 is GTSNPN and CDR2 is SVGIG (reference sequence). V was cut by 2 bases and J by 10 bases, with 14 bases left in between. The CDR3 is CAWSSGREGKLFF. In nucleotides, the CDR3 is TGTGCCTGGAGTTCGGGGAGGGAAGGAAAACTGTTTTTT.

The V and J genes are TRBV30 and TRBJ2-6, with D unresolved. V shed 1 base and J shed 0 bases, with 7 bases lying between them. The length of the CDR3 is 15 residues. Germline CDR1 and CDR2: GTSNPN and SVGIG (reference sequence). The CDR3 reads CAWSGASSGANVLTF. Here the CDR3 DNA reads TGTGCCTGGAGTGGAGCCAGCTCTGGGGCCAACGTCCTGACTTTC.

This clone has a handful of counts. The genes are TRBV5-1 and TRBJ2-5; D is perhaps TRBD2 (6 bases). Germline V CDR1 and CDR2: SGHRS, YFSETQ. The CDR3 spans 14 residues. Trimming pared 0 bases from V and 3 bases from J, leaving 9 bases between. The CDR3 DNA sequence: TGCGCCAGCAGCTTGGGTGGCGGGGAAGAGACCCAGTACTTC. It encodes CASSLGGGEETQYF.

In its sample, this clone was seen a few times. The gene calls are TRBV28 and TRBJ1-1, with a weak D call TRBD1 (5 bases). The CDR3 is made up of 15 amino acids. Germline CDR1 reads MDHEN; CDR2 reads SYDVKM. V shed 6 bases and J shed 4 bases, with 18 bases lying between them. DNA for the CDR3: TGTGCCAGCAGACTCGACAGAATACCGTCCACTGAAGCTTTCTTT. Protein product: CASRLDRIPSTEAFF.

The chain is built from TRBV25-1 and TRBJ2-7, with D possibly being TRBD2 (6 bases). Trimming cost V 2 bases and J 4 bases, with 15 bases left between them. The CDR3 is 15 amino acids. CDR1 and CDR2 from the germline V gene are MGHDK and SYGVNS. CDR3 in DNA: TGTGCCAGCAGTGAAGGGGGGTCCGGGAGATACGAGCAGTACTTC. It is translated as CASSEGGSGRYEQYF.

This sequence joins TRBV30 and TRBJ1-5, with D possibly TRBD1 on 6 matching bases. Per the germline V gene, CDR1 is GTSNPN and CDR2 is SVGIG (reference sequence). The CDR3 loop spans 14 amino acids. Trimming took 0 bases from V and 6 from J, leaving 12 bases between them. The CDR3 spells CAWSVLGGGQPQHF. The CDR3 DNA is TGTGCCTGGAGTGTACTAGGGGGTGGTCAGCCCCAGCATTTT.

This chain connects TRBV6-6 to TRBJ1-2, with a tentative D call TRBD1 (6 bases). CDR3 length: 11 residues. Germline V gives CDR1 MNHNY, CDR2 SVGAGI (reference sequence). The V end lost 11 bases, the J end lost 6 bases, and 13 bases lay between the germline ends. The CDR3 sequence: CAASDSNGYTF. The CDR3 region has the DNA TGTGCCGCCTCGGACAGTAATGGCTACACCTTC.

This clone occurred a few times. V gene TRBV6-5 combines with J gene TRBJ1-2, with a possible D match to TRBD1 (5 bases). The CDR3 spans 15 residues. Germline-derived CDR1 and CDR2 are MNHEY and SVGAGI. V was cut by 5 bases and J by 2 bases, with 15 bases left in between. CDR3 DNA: TGTGCCAGCAGTCCTGGAGGGGCAGGGAACTATGGCTACACCTTC. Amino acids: CASSPGGAGNYGYTF.

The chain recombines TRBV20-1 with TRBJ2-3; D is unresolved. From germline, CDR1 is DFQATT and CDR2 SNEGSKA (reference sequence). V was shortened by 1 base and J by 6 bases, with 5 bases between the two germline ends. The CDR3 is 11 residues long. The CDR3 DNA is TGCAGTGCTAGAGCCCAGGATACGCAGTATTTT. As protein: CSARAQDTQYF.

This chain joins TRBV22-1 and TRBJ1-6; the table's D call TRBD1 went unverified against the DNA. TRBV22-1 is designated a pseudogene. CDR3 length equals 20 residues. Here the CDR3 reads CPGSARKVNSLSSYNSPLHF. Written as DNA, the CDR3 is TGTCCTGGGAGCGCACGGAAGGTGAACAGCCTGAGCTCCTATAATTCACCCCTCCACTTT.

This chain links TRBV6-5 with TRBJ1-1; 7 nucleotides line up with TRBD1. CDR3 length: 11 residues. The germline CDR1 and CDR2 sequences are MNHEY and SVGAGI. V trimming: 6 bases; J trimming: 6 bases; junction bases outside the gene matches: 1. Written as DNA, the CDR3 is TGTGCCAGCAGCCAGGGGGCTGAAGCTTTCTTT. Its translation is CASSQGAEAFF.

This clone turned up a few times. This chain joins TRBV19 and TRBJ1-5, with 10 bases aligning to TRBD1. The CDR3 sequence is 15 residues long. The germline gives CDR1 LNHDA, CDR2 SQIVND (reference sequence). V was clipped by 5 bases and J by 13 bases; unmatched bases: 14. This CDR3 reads CASSPRTGGRLTQHF. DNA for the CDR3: TGTGCCAGTAGTCCCCGGACAGGGGGAAGGTTGACTCAGCATTTT.

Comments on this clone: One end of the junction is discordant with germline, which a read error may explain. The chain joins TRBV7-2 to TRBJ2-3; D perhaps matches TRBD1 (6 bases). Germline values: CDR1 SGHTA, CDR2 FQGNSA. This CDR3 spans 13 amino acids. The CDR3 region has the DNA TGTGCCAGCAGCCCACAGGGAAGGGATACGCGGTATTTT. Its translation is CASSPQGRDTRYF.

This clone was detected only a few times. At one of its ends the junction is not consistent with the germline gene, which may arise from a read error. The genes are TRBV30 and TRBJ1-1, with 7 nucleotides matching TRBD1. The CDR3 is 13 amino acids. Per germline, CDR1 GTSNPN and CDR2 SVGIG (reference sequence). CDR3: CAWIVQGNPEAFF. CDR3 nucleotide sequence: TGTGCCTGGATAGTACAGGGGAACCCTGAAGCTTTCTTT.

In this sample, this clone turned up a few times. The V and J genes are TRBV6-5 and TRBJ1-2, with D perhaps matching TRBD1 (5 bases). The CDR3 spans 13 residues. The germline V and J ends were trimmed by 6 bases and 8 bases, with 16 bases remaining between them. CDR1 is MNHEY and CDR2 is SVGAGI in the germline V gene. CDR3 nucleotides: TGTGCCAGCAGCCACGACAGAGAGCGCGGCTACACCTTC. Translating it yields CASSHDRERGYTF.

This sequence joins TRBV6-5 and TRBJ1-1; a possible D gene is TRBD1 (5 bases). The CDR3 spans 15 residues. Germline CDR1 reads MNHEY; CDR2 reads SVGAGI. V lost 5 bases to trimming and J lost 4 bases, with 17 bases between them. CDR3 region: CASSPTGGWVTEAFF. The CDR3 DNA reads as TGTGCCAGCAGTCCTACCGGGGGATGGGTCACTGAAGCTTTCTTT.

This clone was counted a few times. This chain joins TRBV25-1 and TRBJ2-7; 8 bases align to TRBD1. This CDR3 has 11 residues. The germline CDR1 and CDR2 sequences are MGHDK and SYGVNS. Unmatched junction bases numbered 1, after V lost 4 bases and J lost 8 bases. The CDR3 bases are TGTGCCAGCAGTGGGGACAGGCAGCAGTACTTC. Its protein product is CASSGDRQQYF.

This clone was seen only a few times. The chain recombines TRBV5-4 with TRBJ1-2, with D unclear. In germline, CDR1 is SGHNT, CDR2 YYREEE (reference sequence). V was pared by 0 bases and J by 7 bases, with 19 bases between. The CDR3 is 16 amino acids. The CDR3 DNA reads TGTGCCAGCAGCTTGGCCAAGGGTCGAGAATCGGGTGGCTACACCTTC. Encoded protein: CASSLAKGRESGGYTF. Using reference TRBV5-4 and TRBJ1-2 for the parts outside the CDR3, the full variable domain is ETGVTQSPTHLIKTRGQQVTLRCSSQSGHNTVSWYQQALGQGPQFIFQYYREEENGRGNFPPRFSGLQFPNYSSELNVNALELDDSALYLCASSLAKGRESGGYTFGSGTRLTVV.

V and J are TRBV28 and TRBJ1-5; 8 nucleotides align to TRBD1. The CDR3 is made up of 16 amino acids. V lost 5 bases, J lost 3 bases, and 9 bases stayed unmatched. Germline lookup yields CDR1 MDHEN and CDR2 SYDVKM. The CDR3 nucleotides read TGTGCCAGCAGTAGGGCAGGGGGCGCCTCCAATCAGCCCCAGCATTTT. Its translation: CASSRAGGASNQPQHF.